This T cell receptor beta chain was captured by sequencing in a study of blood T cell repertoires in COVID-19. Background on the study: PBMCs, B-cell-depleted T cells, or T cells provided the cDNA or gDNA that made up the material.

Germline assignment: CDR1 MGHRA and CDR2 YSYEKL. This CDR3 comprises 15 residues. V lost 0 bases and J lost 3, with 9 bases in between. Libraries were prepared by immunoSEQ multiplex PCR; TCRdb keeps only in-frame clonotypes and omits some of them. This sample has about 100,000 clones, with roughly 86% found just once. The sequence came from a woman aged 55-70 years with acute or convalescent COVID-19. The chain employs TRBV4-1 and TRBJ1-5; D is unresolved. The sample comprised peripheral blood. Here the CDR3 DNA reads TGCGCCAGCAGCCAAGAGAGGGATATCAATCAGCCCCAGCATTTT. The encoded protein is CASSQERDINQPQHF.